This T cell receptor beta chain derives from a study of STAT3 mutations in large granular lymphocyte leukemia. Deletions cut 6 bases from V and 0 bases from J, with 11 bases between. From germline, CDR1 is KGHSH and CDR2 LQKENI. The CDR3 loop spans 15 amino acids. Assay: immunoSEQ multiplex PCR; the TCRdb copy retains only in-frame clones and omits some. The sample consists of over 30,000 clones, 70% to 90% of them appearing once. Whole-study results and caveats: Some patients had persisting codominant clonotypes that could mask small clones. In T-cell large granular lymphocyte leukemia, about half of patients showed multiple immunodominant subclonotypes.

Note on this clone: Its antigen is as yet unknown.

This TCR derives from a human donor with T large granular lymphocyte leukemia. Some clones in this sample may be carry-over from other donors' samples. The V call is TRBV18, the J call TRBJ2-2; D gene unclear. Specimen: PBMCs. CDR3 DNA: TGTGCCAGCTCGGAATCAAGCGCGAACACCGGGGAGCTGTTTTTT. The encoded protein is CASSESSANTGELFF.